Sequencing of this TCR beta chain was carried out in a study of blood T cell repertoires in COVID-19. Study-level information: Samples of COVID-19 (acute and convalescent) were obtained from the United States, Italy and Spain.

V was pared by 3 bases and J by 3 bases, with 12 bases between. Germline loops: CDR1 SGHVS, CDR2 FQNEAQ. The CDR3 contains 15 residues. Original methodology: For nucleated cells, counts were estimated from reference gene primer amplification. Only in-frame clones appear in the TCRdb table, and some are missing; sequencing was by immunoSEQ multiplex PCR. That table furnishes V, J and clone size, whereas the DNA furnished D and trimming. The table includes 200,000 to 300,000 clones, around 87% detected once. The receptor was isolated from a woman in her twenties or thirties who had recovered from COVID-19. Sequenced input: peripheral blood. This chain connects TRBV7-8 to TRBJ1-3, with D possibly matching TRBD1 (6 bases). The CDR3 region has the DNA TGTGCCAGCAGCTTTTACGGGGGGCTTGGAAACACCATATATTTT. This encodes CASSFYGGLGNTIYF.